Listed below are T cell receptor beta chains from one sample, sequenced in a study of blood T cell repertoires in COVID-19. Using immunoSEQ multiplex PCR, the repertoire was profiled, and TCRdb retains in-frame clones only, with some absent. The repertoire holds approximately 250,000 clones, with about 88% as singletons. Sequenced input: peripheral blood. Every receptor here comes from a woman aged 70 to 79 with COVID-19, enrolled during active disease. CDR3s include the opening cysteine and the closing phenylalanine or tryptophan. A D gene is named only where the DNA matches it firmly. Some rows mark clone size as missing; the rest say once, few, many or name a class of expanded clone.

>-|TRBJ1-1|TRBD1|TRBV15
CATSATGTGYTEAFF
TGTGCCACCAGCGCCACCGGGACAGGGTATACTGAAGCTTTCTTT
>-|TRBJ1-2|-|TRBV18
CASSPPVGRGPNYGYTF
TGTGCCAGCTCACCACCGGTCGGCAGGGGCCCTAACTATGGCTACACCTTC
>few|TRBJ1-6|TRBD1|TRBV5-1
CASSFGQGGAPLHF
TGCGCCAGCAGCTTCGGACAGGGTGGTGCACCCCTCCACTTT
>few|TRBJ2-2|-|TRBV7-2
CASTLGPGELFF
TGTGCCAGCACCTTGGGGCCCGGGGAGCTGTTTTTT
>once|TRBJ2-7|TRBD1|TRBV7-2
CASSMDRNYEQYF
TGTGCCAGCAGCATGGACAGGAACTACGAGCAGTACTTC
>-|TRBJ2-1|-|TRBV18
CASSLQGSYNEQFF
TGTGCCAGCTCACTCCAGGGTTCCTACAATGAGCAGTTCTTC
>-|TRBJ2-7|-|TRBV4-3
CASSLVWGGAYEQYF
TGCGCCAGCAGCCTGGTTTGGGGGGGGGCTTACGAGCAGTACTTC
>-|TRBJ2-7|-|TRBV7-2
CASSLGPREWDEQYF
TGTGCCAGCAGCTTAGGGCCACGGGAGTGGGACGAGCAGTACTTC
>-|TRBJ1-1|-|TRBV14
CASRLGGPLNTEAFF
TGTGCCAGCAGACTGGGGGGGCCCTTGAACACTGAAGCTTTCTTT
>once|TRBJ1-1|-|TRBV6-5
CASSYPGTRRTEAFF
TGTGCCAGCAGTTACCCAGGCACTAGGAGGACTGAAGCTTTCTTT
>-|TRBJ1-2|-|TRBV6-5
CASRRSTLNYGYTF
TGTGCCAGTAGGAGATCTACCCTGAACTATGGCTACACCTTC
>-|TRBJ2-7|TRBD1|TRBV12-5
CASGLGQGVHEQYF
TGTGCTAGTGGTTTGGGACAGGGAGTCCACGAGCAGTACTTC
>-|TRBJ2-2|-|TRBV5-8
CASSLGVRANTGELFF
TGTGCCAGCAGCTTGGGGGTCAGGGCGAACACCGGGGAGCTGTTTTTT
>-|TRBJ1-2|TRBD1|TRBV5-1
CASSLTGQGSNYGYTF
TGCGCCAGCAGTCTCACGGGACAGGGATCTAACTATGGCTACACCTTC
>-|TRBJ2-3|-|TRBV7-6
CASLPDTQYF
TGTGCCAGCCTCCCAGATACGCAGTATTTT
>once|TRBJ1-2|-|TRBV7-9
CASSFGSQGNYGYTF
TGTGCCAGCAGCTTTGGATCTCAGGGTAACTATGGCTACACCTTC
>-|TRBJ1-1|-|TRBV3-1/TRBV3-2
CASSHRRLTVNTEAFF
TGTGCCAGCAGCCACCGAAGGTTGACAGTTAACACTGAAGCTTTCTTT
>-|TRBJ1-2|TRBD1|TRBV29-1
CSVGTGGRYGYTF
TGCAGCGTTGGGACAGGGGGCCGCTATGGCTACACCTTC
>-|TRBJ1-1|-|TRBV19
CASSTTGSTEAFF
TGTGCCAGTAGTACTACAGGGAGCACTGAAGCTTTCTTT
>-|TRBJ1-3|TRBD1|TRBV5-5
CASSSDRTGGGNTIYF
TGTGCCAGCAGCTCGGACCGGACAGGGGGTGGAAACACCATATATTTT
>few|TRBJ1-2|-|TRBV5-6
CASSWAGGGPVYGYTF
TGTGCCAGCAGCTGGGCCGGGGGGGGCCCCGTCTATGGCTACACCTTC
>once|TRBJ2-7|TRBD2|TRBV30
CAWRAGTSGPYEQYF
TGTGCCTGGAGAGCCGGGACTAGCGGACCCTACGAGCAGTACTTC
>few|TRBJ1-5|-|TRBV6-5
CASTDSREPQHF
TGTGCCAGCACCGACTCCAGAGAGCCCCAGCATTTT
>once|TRBJ2-7|TRBD2|TRBV3-1/TRBV3-2
CASSQERLVAGAPYEQYF
TGTGCCAGCAGCCAAGAGAGGTTGGTAGCGGGGGCCCCCTACGAGCAGTACTTC
>-|TRBJ1-2|-|TRBV6-6
CASSYPQRGYTF
TGTGCCAGCAGTTACCCCCAGAGGGGCTACACCTTC
>-|TRBJ1-5|TRBD1|TRBV19
CASSILSGTGTSNQPQHF
TGTGCCAGTAGTATACTTTCAGGGACAGGCACTAGCAATCAGCCCCAGCATTTT
>-|TRBJ2-7|TRBD1|TRBV18
CASSYRDSRSYEQYF
TGTGCCAGCTCATACCGGGACAGCCGCTCCTACGAGCAGTACTTC
>few|TRBJ2-7|-|TRBV24-1
CATSDWPYEQYF
TGTGCCACCAGTGATTGGCCCTACGAGCAGTACTTC
>-|TRBJ1-1|-|TRBV7-6
CASSLGGGGEAFF
TGTGCCAGCAGCTTAGGGGGGGGAGGTGAAGCTTTCTTT
>few|TRBJ1-3|-|TRBV28
CASSFGLTGSSGNTIYF
TGTGCCAGCAGTTTTGGGCTCACAGGGAGCTCTGGAAACACCATATATTTT
>-|TRBJ2-7|TRBD1|TRBV5-4
CASSLRGDRFSYEQYF
TGTGCCAGCAGCTTGCGTGGGGACAGGTTTTCCTACGAGCAGTACTTC
>-|TRBJ1-1|-|TRBV6-5
CASSSHRSLEAFF
TGTGCCAGCAGTTCCCACAGGTCCCTGGAAGCTTTCTTT
>-|TRBJ2-5|-|TRBV18
CASSESFGGRQETQYF
TGTGCCAGCTCAGAGAGCTTCGGGGGGCGCCAAGAGACCCAGTACTTC
>-|TRBJ2-3|TRBD2|TRBV5-1
CASSLKRGSTDTQYF
TGCGCCAGCAGCTTGAAGCGGGGTTCCACAGATACGCAGTATTTT
>-|TRBJ1-2|-|TRBV29-1
CSVETGTSNYGYTF
TGCAGCGTTGAAACAGGGACAAGCAACTATGGCTACACCTTC
>-|TRBJ2-3|-|TRBV10-3
CAISDPGESSTDTQYF
TGTGCCATCAGTGACCCCGGTGAATCTAGCACAGATACGCAGTATTTT
>-|TRBJ2-5|-|TRBV6-1
CASSESRLQETQYF
TGTGCCAGCAGTGAAAGCAGACTTCAAGAGACCCAGTACTTC
>-|TRBJ2-3|TRBD2|TRBV5-1
CASSLVAGGPTDTQYF
TGCGCCAGCAGCTTGGTAGCGGGGGGACCCACAGATACGCAGTATTTT
>-|TRBJ2-7|TRBD1|TRBV2
CASTEGFGTGYEQYF
TGTGCCAGCACCGAAGGTTTCGGGACAGGCTACGAGCAGTACTTC
>-|TRBJ2-4|-|TRBV27
CASSAGPRGYIQYF
TGTGCCAGCAGTGCGGGACCCCGAGGGTACATTCAGTACTTC
>-|TRBJ1-2|TRBD1|TRBV29-1
CSAAQGAVDYGYTF
TGCAGCGCCGCCCAGGGGGCGGTAGACTATGGCTACACCTTC
>-|TRBJ1-2|-|TRBV19
CASSFYGYTF
TGTGCCAGTTCGTTCTATGGCTACACCTTC
>-|TRBJ2-7|-|TRBV5-1
CASKRDPSSYEQYF
TGCGCCAGCAAGCGTGATCCCAGCTCCTACGAGCAGTACTTC